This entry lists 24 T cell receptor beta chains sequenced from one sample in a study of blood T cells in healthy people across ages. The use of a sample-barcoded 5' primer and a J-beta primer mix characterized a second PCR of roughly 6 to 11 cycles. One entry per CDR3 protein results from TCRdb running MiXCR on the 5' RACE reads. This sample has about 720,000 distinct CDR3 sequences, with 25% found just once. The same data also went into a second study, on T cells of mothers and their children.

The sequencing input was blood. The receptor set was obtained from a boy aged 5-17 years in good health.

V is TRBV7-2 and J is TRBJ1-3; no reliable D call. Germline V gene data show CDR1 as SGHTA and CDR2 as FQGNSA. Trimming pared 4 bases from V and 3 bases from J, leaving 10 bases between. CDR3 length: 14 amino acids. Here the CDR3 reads CASSSGDFGNTIYF. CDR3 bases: TGTGCCAGCAGCTCCGGGGATTTTGGAAACACCATATATTTT. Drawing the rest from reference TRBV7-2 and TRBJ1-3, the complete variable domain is GAGVSQSPSNKVTEKGKDVELRCDPISGHTALYWYRQSLGQGLEFLIYFQGNSAPDKSGLPSDRFSAERTGGSVSTLTIQRTQQEDSAVYLCASSSGDFGNTIYFGEGSWLTVV.

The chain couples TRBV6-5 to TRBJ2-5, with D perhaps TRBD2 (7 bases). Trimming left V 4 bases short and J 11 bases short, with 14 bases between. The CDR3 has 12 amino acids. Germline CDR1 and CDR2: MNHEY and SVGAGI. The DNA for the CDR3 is TGTGCCAGCAGTTCTTCTAAGGGGGGGCAGTACTTC. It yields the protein CASSSSKGGQYF.

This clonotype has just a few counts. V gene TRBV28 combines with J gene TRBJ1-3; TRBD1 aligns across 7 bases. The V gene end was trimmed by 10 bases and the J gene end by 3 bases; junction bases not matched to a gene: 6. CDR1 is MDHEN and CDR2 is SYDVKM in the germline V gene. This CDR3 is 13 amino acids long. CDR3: CATVTGLGNTIYF. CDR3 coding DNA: TGTGCCACCGTGACAGGGCTTGGAAACACCATATATTTT.

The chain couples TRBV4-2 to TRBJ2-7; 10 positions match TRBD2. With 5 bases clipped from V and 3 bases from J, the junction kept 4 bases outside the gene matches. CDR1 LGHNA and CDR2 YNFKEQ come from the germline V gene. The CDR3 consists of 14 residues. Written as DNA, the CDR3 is TGTGCCAGCAGCGGGACTAGCGACAACTACGAGCAGTACTTC. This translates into CASSGTSDNYEQYF.

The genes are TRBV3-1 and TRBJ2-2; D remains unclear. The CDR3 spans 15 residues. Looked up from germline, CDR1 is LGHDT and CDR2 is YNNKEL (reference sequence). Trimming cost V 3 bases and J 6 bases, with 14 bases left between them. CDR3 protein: CASSQARPGAGELFF. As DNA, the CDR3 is TGTGCCAGCAGCCAGGCCCGACCCGGTGCCGGGGAGCTGTTTTTT.

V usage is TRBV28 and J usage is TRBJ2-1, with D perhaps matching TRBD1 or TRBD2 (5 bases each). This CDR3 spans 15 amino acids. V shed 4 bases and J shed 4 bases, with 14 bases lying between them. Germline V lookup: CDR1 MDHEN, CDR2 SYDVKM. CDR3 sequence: CASSSPGPKYNEQFF. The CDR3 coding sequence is TGTGCCAGCAGTTCGCCGGGACCCAAATACAATGAGCAGTTCTTC.

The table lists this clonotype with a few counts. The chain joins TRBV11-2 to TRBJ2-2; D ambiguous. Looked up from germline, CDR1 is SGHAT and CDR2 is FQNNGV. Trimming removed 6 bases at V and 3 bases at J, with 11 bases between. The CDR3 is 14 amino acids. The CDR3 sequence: CASSYRGYTGELFF. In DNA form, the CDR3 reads TGTGCCAGCAGTTACCGCGGTTACACCGGGGAGCTGTTTTTT.

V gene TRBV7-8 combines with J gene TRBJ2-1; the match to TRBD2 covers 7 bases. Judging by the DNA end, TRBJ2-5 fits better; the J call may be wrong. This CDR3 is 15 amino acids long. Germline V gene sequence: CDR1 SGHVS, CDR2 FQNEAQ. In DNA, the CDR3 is TGTGCCAGCAGCTTATACGCGGGAGCCCTGGAGACCCAGTACTTC. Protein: CASSLYAGALETQYF.

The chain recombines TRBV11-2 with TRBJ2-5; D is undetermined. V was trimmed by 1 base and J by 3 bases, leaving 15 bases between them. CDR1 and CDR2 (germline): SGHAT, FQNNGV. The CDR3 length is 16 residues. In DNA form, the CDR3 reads TGTGCCAGCAGCTTAGTTGGTTTAGTCGCCAAAGAGACCCAGTACTTC. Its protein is CASSLVGLVAKETQYF.

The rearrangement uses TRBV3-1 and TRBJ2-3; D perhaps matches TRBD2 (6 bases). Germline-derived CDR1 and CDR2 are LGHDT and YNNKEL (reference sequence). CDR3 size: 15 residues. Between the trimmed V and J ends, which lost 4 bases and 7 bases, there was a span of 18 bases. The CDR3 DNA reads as TGTGCCAGCAGCCGTCATGGCGGGAATCGGAATACGCAGTATTTT. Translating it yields CASSRHGGNRNTQYF.

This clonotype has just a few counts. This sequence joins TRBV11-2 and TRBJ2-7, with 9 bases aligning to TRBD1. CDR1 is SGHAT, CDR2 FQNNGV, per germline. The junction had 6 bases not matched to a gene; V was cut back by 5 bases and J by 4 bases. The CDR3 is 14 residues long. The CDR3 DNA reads TGTGCCAGCAGCGTGGGACAGGGAAGATACGAGCAGTACTTC. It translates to CASSVGQGRYEQYF.

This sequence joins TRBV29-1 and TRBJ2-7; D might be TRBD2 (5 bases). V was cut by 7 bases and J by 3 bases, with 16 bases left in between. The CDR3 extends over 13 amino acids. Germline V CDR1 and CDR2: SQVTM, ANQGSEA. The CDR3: CSAYTGSHYEQYF. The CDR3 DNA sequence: TGCAGCGCTTACACGGGGTCACACTACGAGCAGTACTTC.

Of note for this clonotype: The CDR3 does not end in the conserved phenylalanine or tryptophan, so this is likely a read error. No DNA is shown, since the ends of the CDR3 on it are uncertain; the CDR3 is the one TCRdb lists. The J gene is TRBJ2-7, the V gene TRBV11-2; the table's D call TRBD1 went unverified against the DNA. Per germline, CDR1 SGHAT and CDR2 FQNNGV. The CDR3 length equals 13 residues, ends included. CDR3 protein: CASSLGPGTYCVL.

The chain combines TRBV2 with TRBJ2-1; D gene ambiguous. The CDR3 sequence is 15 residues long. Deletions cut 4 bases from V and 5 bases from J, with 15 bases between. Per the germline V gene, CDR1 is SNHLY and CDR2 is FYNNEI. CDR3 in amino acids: CASSAHPASDNEQFF. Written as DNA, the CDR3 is TGTGCCAGCAGTGCCCATCCAGCTTCCGACAATGAGCAGTTCTTC.

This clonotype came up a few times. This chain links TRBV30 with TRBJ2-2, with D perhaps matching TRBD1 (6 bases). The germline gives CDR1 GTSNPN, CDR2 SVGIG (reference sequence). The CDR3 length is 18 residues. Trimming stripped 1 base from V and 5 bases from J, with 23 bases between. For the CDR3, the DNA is TGTGCCTGGAGTGGAACGTTAATACAGGGCGGTGAAACCGGGGAGCTGTTTTTT. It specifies CAWSGTLIQGGETGELFF.

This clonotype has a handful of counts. The CDR3 sequence: CASSLGTSEETQYF. The CDR3 DNA is TGTGCCAGCAGCTTGGGGACTAGCGAGGAGACCCAGTACTTC. This rearrangement joins TRBV7-2 to TRBJ2-5; 10 bases map to TRBD2. Trimming removed 3 bases from V and 5 bases from J; junction bases left unmatched: 3. Germline lookup yields CDR1 SGHTA and CDR2 FQGNSA. The CDR3 has 14 amino acids.

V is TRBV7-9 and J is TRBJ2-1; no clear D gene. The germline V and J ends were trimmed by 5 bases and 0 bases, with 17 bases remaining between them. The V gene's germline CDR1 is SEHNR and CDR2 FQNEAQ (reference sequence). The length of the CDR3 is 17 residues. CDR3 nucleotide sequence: TGTGCCAGCAGCCTCAGGACCGCCGATAGCTCCTACAATGAGCAGTTCTTC. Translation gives CASSLRTADSSYNEQFF.

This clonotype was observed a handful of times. CDR3 protein: CASSFRFSGRAISTYEQYF. The CDR3 DNA reads TGTGCCAGCAGTTTCCGTTTTAGCGGGAGGGCCATAAGTACCTACGAGCAGTACTTC. The chain is built from TRBV28 and TRBJ2-5, with 11 bases identical to TRBD2. The closer fit of TRBJ2-7 to the DNA end suggests the J call may be wrong. Germline assignment: CDR1 MDHEN and CDR2 SYDVKM. The CDR3 length is 19 residues.

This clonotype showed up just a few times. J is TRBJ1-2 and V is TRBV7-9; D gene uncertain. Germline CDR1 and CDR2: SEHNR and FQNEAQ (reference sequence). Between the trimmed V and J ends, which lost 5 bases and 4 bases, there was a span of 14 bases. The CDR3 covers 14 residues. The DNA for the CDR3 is TGTGCCAGCAGCCTTCGACGGGAGACCTATGGCTACACCTTC. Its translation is CASSLRRETYGYTF.

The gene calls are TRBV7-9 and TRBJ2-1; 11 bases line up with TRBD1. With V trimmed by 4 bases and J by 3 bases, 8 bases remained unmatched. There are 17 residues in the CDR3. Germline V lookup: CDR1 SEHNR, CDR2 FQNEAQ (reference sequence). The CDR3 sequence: CASSSGGGQGVYNEQFF. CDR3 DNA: TGTGCCAGCAGCTCCGGGGGGGGACAGGGGGTCTACAATGAGCAGTTCTTC.

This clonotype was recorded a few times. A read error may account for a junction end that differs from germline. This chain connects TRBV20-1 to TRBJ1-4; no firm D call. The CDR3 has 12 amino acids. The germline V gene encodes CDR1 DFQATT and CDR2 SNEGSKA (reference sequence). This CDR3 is CSAAGAFEKLLF. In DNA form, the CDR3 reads TGCAGTGCTGCTGGAGCTTTTGAAAAACTGCTTTTT.

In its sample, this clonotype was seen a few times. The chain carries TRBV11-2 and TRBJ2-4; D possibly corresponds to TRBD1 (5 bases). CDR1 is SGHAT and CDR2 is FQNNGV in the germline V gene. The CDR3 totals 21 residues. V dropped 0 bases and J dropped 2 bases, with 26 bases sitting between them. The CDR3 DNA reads TGTGCCAGCAGCTTAGACCCATCCCTAAAGGGGATTCTGAAGACCAAAAACATTCAGTACTTC. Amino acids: CASSLDPSLKGILKTKNIQYF.

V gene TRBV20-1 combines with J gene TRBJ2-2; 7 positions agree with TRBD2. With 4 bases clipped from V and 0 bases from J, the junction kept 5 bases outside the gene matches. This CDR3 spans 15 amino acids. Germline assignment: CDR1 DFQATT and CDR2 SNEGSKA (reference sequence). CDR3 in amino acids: CSATASGPNTGELFF. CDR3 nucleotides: TGCAGTGCTACCGCTAGCGGACCGAACACCGGGGAGCTGTTTTTT.

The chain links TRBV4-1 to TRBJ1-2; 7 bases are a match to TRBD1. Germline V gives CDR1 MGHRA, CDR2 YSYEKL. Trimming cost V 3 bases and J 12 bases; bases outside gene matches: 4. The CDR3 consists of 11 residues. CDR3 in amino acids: CASSHPGQNTF. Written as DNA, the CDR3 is TGCGCCAGCAGCCACCCGGGACAGAACACCTTC.